This is a list of T cell receptor beta chains from one sample in a study of OX40 agonist ivuxolimab in advanced cancers. TCRdb's copy holds only in-frame clones and misses some; the assay was immunoSEQ multiplex PCR. Of roughly 20,000 clones listed, roughly two thirds are singletons. The sequencing here drew on CD4+ or CD8+ T cells sorted from blood, taken in a trial of the OX40 agonist ivuxolimab. The receptors shown here come from an adult with an advanced solid tumor such as melanoma, head and neck, liver or kidney cancer. Each CDR3 is given with its conserved first and last residue. D genes are given only for firm matches. Clone size appears in some rows only: once, few, many, or a class for an expanded clone.

V gene	D gene	J gene	clone size	CDR3 DNA	CDR3 protein
TRBV6-6	TRBD2	TRBJ2-5	medium-sized	TGTGCCAGCAGCTCCAAGGCGGGGGGGCTCCAAGAGACCCAGTACTTC	CASSSKAGGLQETQYF
TRBV27	TRBD1	TRBJ1-2	NA	TGTGCCAGCAGTATCGGACAGGGGTTTGGCTACACCTTC	CASSIGQGFGYTF
TRBV19	NA	TRBJ1-5	NA	TGTGCCAGTAGTATAGAGGACGGTAGCAATCAGCCCCAGCATTTT	CASSIEDGSNQPQHF
TRBV14	TRBD1	TRBJ1-2	NA	TGTGCCAGCAGCCTCCGGACAGGGGGATACCCCTATGGCTACACCTTC	CASSLRTGGYPYGYTF
TRBV9	NA	TRBJ2-7	NA	TGTGCCAGCAGCCCCGGGACAACTTACGAGCAGTACTTC	CASSPGTTYEQYF
TRBV10-1	NA	TRBJ2-3	few	TGCGCCAGCAAACTTCTTTTCACAGATACGCAGTATTTT	CASKLLFTDTQYF
TRBV10-1	NA	TRBJ2-5	NA	TGCGCCAGCAGATCATTGTCCGGGCAAGAGACCCAGTACTTC	CASRSLSGQETQYF
TRBV7-3	TRBD1	TRBJ1-5	once	TGTGCCAGCAGCTTAACGGGACAGGGGGGCAATCAGCCCCAGCATTTT	CASSLTGQGGNQPQHF
TRBV9	NA	TRBJ2-1	NA	TGTGCCAGCAGCGGCAACCACAATGAGCAGTTCTTC	CASSGNHNEQFF
TRBV29-1	NA	TRBJ2-2	NA	TGCAGCGTTATTCCTAACACCGGGGAGCTGTTTTTT	CSVIPNTGELFF
TRBV7-9	NA	TRBJ2-1	NA	TGTGCCAGCAGCTTACCCCCGGGGATTGAGCAGTTCTTC	CASSLPPGIEQFF
TRBV7-8	NA	TRBJ1-1	NA	TGTGCCAGCAGCTCTTACACTGAAGCTTTCTTT	CASSSYTEAFF
TRBV5-6	TRBD1	TRBJ2-7	few	TGTGCCAGCAGCTATGGACAGGGAAACTACGAGCAGTACTTC	CASSYGQGNYEQYF
TRBV7-3	NA	TRBJ2-2	NA	TGTGCCAGCAGCCCCTATAGGGCGAACACCGGGGAGCTGTTTTTT	CASSPYRANTGELFF
TRBV6-1	NA	TRBJ1-6	NA	TGTGCCAGCAGTGAAGGGTCCCTGGCGTGGTCACCCCTCCACTTT	CASSEGSLAWSPLHF
TRBV21-1	NA	TRBJ2-3	NA	NA	CASSTLVGGGTTDTQYF
TRBV4-1	NA	TRBJ1-2	many	TGCGCCAGCAGCCAAGTGGGGTCCGCAGGAGAATCCTACACCTTC	CASSQVGSAGESYTF
TRBV29-1	TRBD2	TRBJ2-1	NA	TGCAGCGGGGGACTAGCGGGAGACTACAATGAGCAGTTCTTC	CSGGLAGDYNEQFF
TRBV7-2	NA	TRBJ2-7	few	TGTGCCAGCAGCTTTGAACACGAGCAGTACTTC	CASSFEHEQYF
TRBV28	NA	TRBJ2-4	NA	TGTGCCAGCAGTTTAACGACCAAAAACATTCAGTACTTC	CASSLTTKNIQYF
TRBV7-6	TRBD2	TRBJ2-1	NA	TGTGCCAGCAGCCAAGCGGGGGGGCCTTACAATGAGCAGTTCTTC	CASSQAGGPYNEQFF
TRBV11-1	NA	TRBJ1-1	NA	TGTGCCAGCAGCTACGTGGGGGGGCCGAACACTGAAGCTTTCTTT	CASSYVGGPNTEAFF
TRBV5-1	NA	TRBJ1-1	NA	TGCGCCAGCAGCCGCGGACGGGGCATGAACACTGAAGCTTTCTTT	CASSRGRGMNTEAFF
TRBV6-5	NA	TRBJ1-5	NA	TGTGCCAGCAGTTACTTAGAGGATAGCAATCAGCCCCAGCATTTT	CASSYLEDSNQPQHF
TRBV28	NA	TRBJ2-7	NA	TGTGCCAGCAGCTTATCCGAGCAGTACTTC	CASSLSEQYF
TRBV9	TRBD1	TRBJ1-4	NA	TGTGCCAGCAGACTGGGACAGGGAAACGAAAAACTGTTTTTT	CASRLGQGNEKLFF
TRBV7-2	TRBD2	TRBJ2-7	NA	TGTGCCAGCAGCTCCGATAGCGGGGGGGTCTCCTACGAGCAGTACTTC	CASSSDSGGVSYEQYF
TRBV5-6	NA	TRBJ1-2	NA	TGTGCCAGCAGCTTGGAAGGCAGGGTAGGAGGCTACACCTTC	CASSLEGRVGGYTF
TRBV27	NA	TRBJ1-4	NA	TGTGCCAGCAGTTTACGAGTCGGACAAAATGAAAAACTGTTTTTT	CASSLRVGQNEKLFF
TRBV18	NA	TRBJ1-3	NA	TGTGCCAGCTCATACGGCCCCTCCGGGGGAAACACCATATATTTT	CASSYGPSGGNTIYF
TRBV29-1	NA	TRBJ2-6	NA	TGCAGCGTTGAAGACTCACACCTGGGGCCCCAGGGGGGTGCTGGGGCCAACGTCCTGACTTTC	CSVEDSHLGPQGGAGANVLTF
TRBV5-1	NA	TRBJ1-1	NA	TGCGCCAGCAGCGGGGGACATCGGGCGGCAATGAACACTGAAGCTTTCTTT	CASSGGHRAAMNTEAFF
TRBV11-2	NA	TRBJ2-3	once	TGTGCCAGCAGCCGACAGGTTTTAGGGGATACGCAGTATTTT	CASSRQVLGDTQYF
TRBV5-4	NA	TRBJ1-6	NA	TGTGCCAGCAGCGAGGACACTGATTCACCCCTCCACTTT	CASSEDTDSPLHF
TRBV21-1	NA	TRBJ1-5	once	TGTGCCAGCAGGTCGACAAGATTTAGCAATCAGCCCCAGCATTTT	CASRSTRFSNQPQHF
TRBV19	TRBD2	TRBJ2-1	NA	TGTGCCAGTAGTATGCTAAGCGGGGGGGCAAGTGAGCAGTTCTTC	CASSMLSGGASEQFF
TRBV27	NA	TRBJ2-1	NA	TGTGCCAGCAGTTTCGGAGGTTACAATGAGCAGTTCTTC	CASSFGGYNEQFF
TRBV28	NA	TRBJ1-1	NA	TGTGCCAGCAGTTGGGGCCGCACTGAAGCTTTCTTT	CASSWGRTEAFF
TRBV6-6	NA	TRBJ1-2	NA	TGTGCCACCCTCCGACCAGGGGAACCCTATGGCTACACCTTC	CATLRPGEPYGYTF
TRBV6-1	TRBD2	TRBJ2-7	once	TGTGCCAGCAGTCCTAGCGGGGGGGGCTACGAGCAGTACTTC	CASSPSGGGYEQYF
TRBV6-5	TRBD1	TRBJ1-3	few	TGTGCCAGCAGTAGGGGACAGGGGTCCGGAAACACCATATATTTT	CASSRGQGSGNTIYF
TRBV18	TRBD2	TRBJ2-1	NA	TGTGCCAGCTCACCACCCGGGGGGGGTTACAATGAGCAGTTCTTC	CASSPPGGGYNEQFF
TRBV10-1	TRBD2	TRBJ2-7	NA	TGCGCCAGCAGTGCCCCCCAGTCTAGCGGGGTCTACGAGCAGTACTTC	CASSAPQSSGVYEQYF
TRBV19	NA	TRBJ2-2	NA	TGTGCCACCAGAGCGGGCAGCCGGACCGGGGAGCTGTTTTTT	CATRAGSRTGELFF
TRBV7-3	NA	TRBJ2-1	few	TGTGCCAGCAGCCCTGGCCTATCCTTGTACAATGAGCAGTTCTTC	CASSPGLSLYNEQFF
TRBV7-3	NA	TRBJ2-6	few	TGTGCCAGCAGCTTAATGGAAAATCCAAGTGGGGCCAACGTCCTGACTTTC	CASSLMENPSGANVLTF
TRBV27	NA	TRBJ1-4	NA	TGTGCCAGCAGTTACAGAGAGGGGGTTGAAAAACTGTTTTTT	CASSYREGVEKLFF
TRBV7-3	TRBD2	TRBJ2-1	NA	TGTGCCAGCAGCCCCGGGACTAGCGGCTACAATGAGCAGTTCTTC	CASSPGTSGYNEQFF